This record looks at one T cell receptor (beta chain) sequence and its context. Antigen unknown. RNA was extracted with the RNeasy kit, and a quantity of roughly 0.45 to 1 ug was reverse transcribed using random hexamers. TCR beta CDR3 was amplified by immunoSEQ covering 54 Vbeta and 13 Jbeta. MiXCR was run by TCRdb on the immunoSEQ multiplex PCR reads, yielding one entry per CDR3 protein. The data contain approximately 100,000 distinct CDR3 sequences, 85% to 95% of them singletons. This specimen belongs to a study of CD8 T cells in Susac syndrome. V was clipped by 1 base and J by 7 bases, with 13 bases between them. The CDR3 has 13 amino acids. Germline CDR1 reads GTSNPN; CDR2 reads SVGIG (reference sequence). Regarding the study as a whole: The authors acknowledged that the study's TCR sequencing and HLA analysis involved relatively few individuals.

TCR beta sequencing covered blood CD8+ and CD4+ T cells. Controls were age- and sex-matched healthy donors. The TCR originated in a human donor in good health. The gene calls are TRBV30 and TRBJ1-1; D not resolved. Sequenced material: CD8+ T cells from PBMCs. The CDR3 spells CAWSAPITGEAFF. For the CDR3, the DNA is TGTGCCTGGAGTGCTCCAATCACTGGTGAAGCTTTCTTT.